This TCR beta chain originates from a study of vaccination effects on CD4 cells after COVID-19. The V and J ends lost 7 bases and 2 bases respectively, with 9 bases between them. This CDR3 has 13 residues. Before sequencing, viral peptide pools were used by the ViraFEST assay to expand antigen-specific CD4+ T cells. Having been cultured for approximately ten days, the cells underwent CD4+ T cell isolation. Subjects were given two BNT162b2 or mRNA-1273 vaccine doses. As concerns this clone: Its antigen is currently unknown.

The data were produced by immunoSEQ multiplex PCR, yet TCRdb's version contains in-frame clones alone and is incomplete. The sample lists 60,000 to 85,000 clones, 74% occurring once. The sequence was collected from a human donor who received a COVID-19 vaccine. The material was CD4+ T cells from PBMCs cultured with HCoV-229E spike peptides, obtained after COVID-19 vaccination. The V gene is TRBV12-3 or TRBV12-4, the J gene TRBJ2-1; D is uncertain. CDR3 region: CASMATTYNEQFF. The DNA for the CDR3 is TGTGCCAGCATGGCCACCACCTACAATGAGCAGTTCTTC.